One T cell receptor beta chain is described in this entry. The TCRbeta library incorporated unique molecular identifiers. TCRdb independently ran MiXCR on the PCR reads; one entry per CDR3 protein. The table has around 600,000 distinct CDR3 sequences, around 16% seen once. This sample is part of a study of T-cell reconstitution after alpha-beta-depleted transplantation in children. Germline loops: CDR1 SGHTA, CDR2 FQGNSA. CDR3 length equals 15 residues. V shed 1 base and J shed 5 bases, with 14 bases lying between them. This TCR derives from a human donor who donated a stem cell graft to a child with acute myeloid leukemia. The chain uses TRBV7-2 and TRBJ2-5, with a weak D call TRBD2 (5 bases). The sequences come from PBMCs from the stem cell graft donor, collected from the stem cell graft. The CDR3 loop reads CASSLVVLAGETQYF. The DNA for the CDR3 is TGTGCCAGCAGCTTAGTAGTCCTAGCCGGGGAGACCCAGTACTTC.